One TCR beta chain is described in this entry. Its specificity is not known. This sample stems from a study of CD8 T cell repertoires and HIV-1 epitope variants. The overall study: Epitopes were three Gag families plus Nef HW9 and YT9. A roughly ten-day culture received IL-2, IL-7 and IL-15 on days 3 and 7. The study's findings and limits: Fewer than ten TCR beta clonotypes were antigen-specific, six apparently recognizing autologous or escape variants.

The CDR3 is 15 amino acids. Trimming removed 5 bases from V and 1 base from J; junction bases left unmatched: 6. Germline assignment: CDR1 SGHTA and CDR2 FQGNSA. Survey-depth immunoSEQ sequencing covered TCR beta CDR3 regions. The table came from immunoSEQ multiplex PCR; TCRdb's copy has only in-frame clones and leaves some out. The sample has about 4,600 clones; approximately 70% are singletons. The specimen sequenced was cultured CD8+ T cells derived from PBMCs. The V call is TRBV7-2, the J call TRBJ2-7; 9 bases are shared with TRBD2. The receptor comes from a male donor with HIV. In DNA form, the CDR3 reads TGTGCCAGCAGCCCGTCCGCGGGAGGGTCCTACGAGCAGTACTTC. Translated, it gives CASSPSAGGSYEQYF. Full variable domain (missing parts from reference TRBV7-2 and TRBJ2-7): GAGVSQSPSNKVTEKGKDVELRCDPISGHTALYWYRQSLGQGLEFLIYFQGNSAPDKSGLPSDRFSAERTGGSVSTLTIQRTQQEDSAVYLCASSPSAGGSYEQYFGPGTRLTVT.